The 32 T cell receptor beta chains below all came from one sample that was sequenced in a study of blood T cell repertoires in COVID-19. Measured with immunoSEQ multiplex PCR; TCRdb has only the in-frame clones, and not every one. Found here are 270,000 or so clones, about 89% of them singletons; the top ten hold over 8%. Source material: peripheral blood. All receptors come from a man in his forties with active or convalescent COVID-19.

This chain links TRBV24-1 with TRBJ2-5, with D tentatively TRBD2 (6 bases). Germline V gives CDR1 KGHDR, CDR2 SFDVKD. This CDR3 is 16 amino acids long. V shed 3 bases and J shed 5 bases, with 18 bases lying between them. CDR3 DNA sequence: TGTGCCACCAGTGATAGTCAGAAGGACTACTGGGAGACCCAGTACTTC. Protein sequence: CATSDSQKDYWETQYF.

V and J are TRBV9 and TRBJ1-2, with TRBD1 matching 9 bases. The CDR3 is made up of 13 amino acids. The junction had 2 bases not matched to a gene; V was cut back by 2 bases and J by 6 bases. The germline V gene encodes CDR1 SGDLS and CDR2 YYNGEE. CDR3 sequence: CASSVTGGDGYTF. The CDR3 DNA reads TGTGCCAGCAGCGTGACAGGGGGGGATGGCTACACCTTC.

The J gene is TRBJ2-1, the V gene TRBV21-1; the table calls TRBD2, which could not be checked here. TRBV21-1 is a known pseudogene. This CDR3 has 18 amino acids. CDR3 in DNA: TGTGCCAGCAGCAAGGCGAGGCTAGCGGGAGCTCACTCAAATGAGCAGTTCTTC. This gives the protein CASSKARLAGAHSNEQFF.

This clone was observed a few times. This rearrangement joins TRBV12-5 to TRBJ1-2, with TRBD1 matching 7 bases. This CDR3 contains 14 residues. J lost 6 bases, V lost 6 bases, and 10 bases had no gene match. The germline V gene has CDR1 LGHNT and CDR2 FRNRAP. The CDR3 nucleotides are TGTGCTAGTGGCCTGACAGGGACGGTCCATGGCTACACCTTC. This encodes CASGLTGTVHGYTF. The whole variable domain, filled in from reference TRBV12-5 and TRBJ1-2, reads DARVTQTPRHKVTEMGQEVTMRCQPILGHNTVFWYRQTMMQGLELLAYFRNRAPLDDSGMPKDRFSAEMPDATLATLKIQPSEPRDSAVYFCASGLTGTVHGYTFGSGTRLTVV.

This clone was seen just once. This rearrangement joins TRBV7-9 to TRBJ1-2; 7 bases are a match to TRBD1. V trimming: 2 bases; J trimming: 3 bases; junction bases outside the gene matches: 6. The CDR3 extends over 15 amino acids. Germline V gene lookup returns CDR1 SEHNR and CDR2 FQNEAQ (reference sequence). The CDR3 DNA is TGTGCCAGCAGCTTATCCTACCAGGGGGACTATGGCTACACCTTC. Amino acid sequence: CASSLSYQGDYGYTF.

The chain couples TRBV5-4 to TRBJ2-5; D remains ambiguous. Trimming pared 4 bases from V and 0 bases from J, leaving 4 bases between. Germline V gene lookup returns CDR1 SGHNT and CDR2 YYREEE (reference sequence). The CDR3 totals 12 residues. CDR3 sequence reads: CASSPYQETQYF. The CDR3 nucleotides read TGTGCCAGCAGCCCGTACCAAGAGACCCAGTACTTC.

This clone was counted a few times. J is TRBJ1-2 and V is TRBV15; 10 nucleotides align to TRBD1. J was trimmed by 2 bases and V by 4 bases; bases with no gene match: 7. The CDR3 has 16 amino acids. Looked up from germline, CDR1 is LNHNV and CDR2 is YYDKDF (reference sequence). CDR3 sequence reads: CATSIKPGQGNYGYTF. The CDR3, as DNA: TGTGCCACCAGCATCAAACCGGGACAGGGGAACTATGGCTACACCTTC.

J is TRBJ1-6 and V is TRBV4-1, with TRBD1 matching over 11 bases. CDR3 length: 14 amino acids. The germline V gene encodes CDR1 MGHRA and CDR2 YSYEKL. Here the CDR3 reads CAGGDRGVNSPLHF. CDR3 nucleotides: TGCGCAGGGGGGGACAGGGGGGTAAATTCACCCCTCCACTTT.

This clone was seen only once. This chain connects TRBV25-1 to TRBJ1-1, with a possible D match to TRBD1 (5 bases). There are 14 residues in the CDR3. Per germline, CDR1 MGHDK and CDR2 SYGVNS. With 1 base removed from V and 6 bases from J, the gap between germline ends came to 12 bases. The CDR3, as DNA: TGTGCCAGCAGTGAATTTTCGGGGGATCCTGAAGCTTTCTTT. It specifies CASSEFSGDPEAFF.

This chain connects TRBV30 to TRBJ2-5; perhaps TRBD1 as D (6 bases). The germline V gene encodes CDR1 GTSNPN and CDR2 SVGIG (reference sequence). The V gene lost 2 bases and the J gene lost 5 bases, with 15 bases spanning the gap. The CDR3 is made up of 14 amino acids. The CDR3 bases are TGTGCCTGGAGTAAGGGCAGGGGTCGCGAGACCCAGTACTTC. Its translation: CAWSKGRGRETQYF. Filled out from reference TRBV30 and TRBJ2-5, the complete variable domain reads SQTIHQWPATLVQPVGSPLSLECTVEGTSNPNLYWYRQAAGRGLQLLFYSVGIGQISSEVPQNLSASRPQDRQFILSSKKLLLSDSGFYLCAWSKGRGRETQYFGPGTRLLVL.

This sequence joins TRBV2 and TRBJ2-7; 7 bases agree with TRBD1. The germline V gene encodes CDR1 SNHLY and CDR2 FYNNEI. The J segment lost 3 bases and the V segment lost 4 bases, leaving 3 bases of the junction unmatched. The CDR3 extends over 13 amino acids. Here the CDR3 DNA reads TGTGCCAGCAGTGTCGGGACAGACTACGAGCAGTACTTC. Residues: CASSVGTDYEQYF. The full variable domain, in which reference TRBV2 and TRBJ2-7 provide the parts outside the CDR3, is EPEVTQTPSHQVTQMGQEVILRCVPISNHLYFYWYRQILGQKVEFLVSFYNNEISEKSEIFDDQFSVERPDGSNFTLKIRSTKLEDSAMYFCASSVGTDYEQYFGPGTRLTVT.

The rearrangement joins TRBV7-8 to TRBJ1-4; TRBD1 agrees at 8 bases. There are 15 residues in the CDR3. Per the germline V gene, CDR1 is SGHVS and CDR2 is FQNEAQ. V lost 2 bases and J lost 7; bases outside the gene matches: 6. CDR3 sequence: CASSLRTGSSEKLFF. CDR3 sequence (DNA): TGTGCCAGCAGCTTAAGGACAGGGTCTTCTGAAAAACTGTTTTTT.

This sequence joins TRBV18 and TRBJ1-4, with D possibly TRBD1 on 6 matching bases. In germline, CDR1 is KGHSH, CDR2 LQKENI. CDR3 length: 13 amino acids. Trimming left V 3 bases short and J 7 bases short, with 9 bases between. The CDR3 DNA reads TGTGCCAGCTCACCGGGGGCGGCTGAAAAACTGTTTTTT. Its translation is CASSPGAAEKLFF.

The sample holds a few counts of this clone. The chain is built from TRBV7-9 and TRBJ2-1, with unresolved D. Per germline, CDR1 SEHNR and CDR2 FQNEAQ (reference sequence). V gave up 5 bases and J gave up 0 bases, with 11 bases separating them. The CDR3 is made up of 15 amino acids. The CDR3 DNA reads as TGTGCCAGCAGCCACGTGCTAAGCTCCTACAATGAGCAGTTCTTC. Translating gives CASSHVLSSYNEQFF.

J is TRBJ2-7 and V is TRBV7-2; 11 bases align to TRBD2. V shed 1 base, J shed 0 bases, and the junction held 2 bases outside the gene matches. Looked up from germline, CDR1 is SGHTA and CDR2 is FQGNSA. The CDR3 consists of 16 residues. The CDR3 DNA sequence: TGTGCCAGCAGCTTAGGGGGACTAGCGGTCTCCTACGAGCAGTACTTC. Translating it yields CASSLGGLAVSYEQYF.

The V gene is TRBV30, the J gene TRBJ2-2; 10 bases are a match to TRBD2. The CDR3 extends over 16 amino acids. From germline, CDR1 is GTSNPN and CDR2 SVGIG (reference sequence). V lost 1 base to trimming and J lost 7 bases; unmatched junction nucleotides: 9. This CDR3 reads CAWSDWSGGDGGELFF. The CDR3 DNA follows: TGTGCCTGGAGTGATTGGAGCGGGGGGGACGGCGGGGAGCTGTTTTTT.

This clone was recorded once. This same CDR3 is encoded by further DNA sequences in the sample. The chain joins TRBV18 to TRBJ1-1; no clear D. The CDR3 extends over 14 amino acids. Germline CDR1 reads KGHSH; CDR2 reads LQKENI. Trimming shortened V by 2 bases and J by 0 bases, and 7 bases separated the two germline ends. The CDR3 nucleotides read TGTGCCAGCTCACCAGGGCAGTTGAACACTGAAGCTTTCTTT. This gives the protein CASSPGQLNTEAFF.

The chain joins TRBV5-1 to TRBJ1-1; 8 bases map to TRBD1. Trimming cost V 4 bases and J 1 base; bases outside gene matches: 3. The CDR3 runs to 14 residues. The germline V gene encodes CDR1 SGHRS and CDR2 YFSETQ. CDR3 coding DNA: TGCGCCAGCAGCCCCGGGACAGGGAACACTGAAGCTTTCTTT. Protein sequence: CASSPGTGNTEAFF.

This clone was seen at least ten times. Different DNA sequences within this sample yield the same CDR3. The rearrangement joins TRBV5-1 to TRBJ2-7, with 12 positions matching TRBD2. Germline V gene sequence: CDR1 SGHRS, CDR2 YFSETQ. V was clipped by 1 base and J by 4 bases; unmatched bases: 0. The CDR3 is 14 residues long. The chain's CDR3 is CASSLTSGGYEQYF. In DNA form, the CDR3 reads TGCGCCAGCAGCTTGACTAGCGGGGGGTACGAGCAGTACTTC.

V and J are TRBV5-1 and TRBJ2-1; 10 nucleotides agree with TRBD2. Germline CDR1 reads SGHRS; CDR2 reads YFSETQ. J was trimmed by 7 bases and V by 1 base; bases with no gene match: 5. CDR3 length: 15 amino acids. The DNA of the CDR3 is TGCGCCAGCAGCTTGCTAGCGGGAGAGGGTAATGAGCAGTTCTTC. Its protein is CASSLLAGEGNEQFF.

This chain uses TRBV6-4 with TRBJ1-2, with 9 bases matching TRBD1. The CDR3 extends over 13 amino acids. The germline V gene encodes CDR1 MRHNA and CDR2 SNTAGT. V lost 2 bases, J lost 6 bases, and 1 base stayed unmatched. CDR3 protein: CASSDRTGDGYTF. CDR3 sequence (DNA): TGTGCCAGCAGTGACAGGACAGGGGATGGCTACACCTTC.

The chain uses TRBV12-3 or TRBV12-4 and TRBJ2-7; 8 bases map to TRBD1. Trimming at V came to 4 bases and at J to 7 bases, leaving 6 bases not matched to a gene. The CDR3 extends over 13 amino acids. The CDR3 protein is CASSSQGAGEQYF. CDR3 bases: TGTGCCAGCAGTTCGCAGGGGGCGGGGGAGCAGTACTTC.

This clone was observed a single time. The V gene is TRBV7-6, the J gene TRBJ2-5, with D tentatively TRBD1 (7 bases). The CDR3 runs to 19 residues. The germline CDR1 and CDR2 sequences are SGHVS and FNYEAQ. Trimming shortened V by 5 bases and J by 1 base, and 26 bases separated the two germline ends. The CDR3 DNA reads TGTGCCAGCAGCCCAACTCCTCCTGACAGGGTGGGGGGCCAAGAGACCCAGTACTTC. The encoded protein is CASSPTPPDRVGGQETQYF.

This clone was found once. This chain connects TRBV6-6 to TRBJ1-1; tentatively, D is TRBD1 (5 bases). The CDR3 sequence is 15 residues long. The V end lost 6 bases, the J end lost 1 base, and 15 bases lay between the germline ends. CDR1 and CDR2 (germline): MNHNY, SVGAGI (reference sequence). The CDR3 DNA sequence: TGTGCCAGCAGAGTAATGCAGGGAGGGAACACTGAAGCTTTCTTT. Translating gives CASRVMQGGNTEAFF.

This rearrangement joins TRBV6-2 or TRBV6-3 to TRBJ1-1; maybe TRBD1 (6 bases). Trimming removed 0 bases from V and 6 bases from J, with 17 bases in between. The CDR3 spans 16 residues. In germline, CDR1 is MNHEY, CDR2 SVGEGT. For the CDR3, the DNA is TGTGCCAGCAGTTACTCGATAACGGGGGGCGCGGCTGAAGCTTTCTTT. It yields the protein CASSYSITGGAAEAFF.

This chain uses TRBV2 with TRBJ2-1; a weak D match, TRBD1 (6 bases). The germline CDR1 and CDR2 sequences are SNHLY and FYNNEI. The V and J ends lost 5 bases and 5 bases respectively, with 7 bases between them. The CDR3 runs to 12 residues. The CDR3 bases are TGTGCCAGCAGTCGGGACAACAATGAGCAGTTCTTC. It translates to CASSRDNNEQFF.

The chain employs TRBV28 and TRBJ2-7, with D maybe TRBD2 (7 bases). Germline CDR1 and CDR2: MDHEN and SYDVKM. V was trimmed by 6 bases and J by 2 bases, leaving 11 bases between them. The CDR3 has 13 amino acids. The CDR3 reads CASRAGAPYEQYF. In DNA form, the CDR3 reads TGTGCCAGCAGGGCGGGGGCGCCCTACGAGCAGTACTTC. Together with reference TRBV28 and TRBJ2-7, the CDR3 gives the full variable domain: DVKVTQSSRYLVKRTGEKVFLECVQDMDHENMFWYRQDPGLGLRLIYFSYDVKMKEKGDIPEGYSVSREKKERFSLILESASTNQTSMYLCASRAGAPYEQYFGPGTRLTVT.

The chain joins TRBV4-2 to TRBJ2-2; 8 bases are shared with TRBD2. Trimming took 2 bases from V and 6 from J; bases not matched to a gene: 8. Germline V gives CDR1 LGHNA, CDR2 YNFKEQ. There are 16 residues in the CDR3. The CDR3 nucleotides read TGTGCCAGCAGCCAACTCCTAGCGGGTCGGGCCGGGGAGCTGTTTTTT. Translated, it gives CASSQLLAGRAGELFF.

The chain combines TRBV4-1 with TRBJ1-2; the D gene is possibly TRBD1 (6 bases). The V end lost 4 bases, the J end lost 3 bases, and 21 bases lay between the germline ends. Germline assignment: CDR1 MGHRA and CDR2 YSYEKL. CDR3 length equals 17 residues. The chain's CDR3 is CASSRLEGEGGDYGYTF. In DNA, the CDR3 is TGCGCCAGCAGCCGATTAGAGGGGGAGGGCGGCGACTATGGCTACACCTTC.

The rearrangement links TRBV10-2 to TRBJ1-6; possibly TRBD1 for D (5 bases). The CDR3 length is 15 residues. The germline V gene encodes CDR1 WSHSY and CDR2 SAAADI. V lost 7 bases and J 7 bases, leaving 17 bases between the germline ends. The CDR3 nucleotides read TGCGCCAGCACTAATCGGGCAGGGCGGAATTCACCCCTCCACTTT. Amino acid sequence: CASTNRAGRNSPLHF.

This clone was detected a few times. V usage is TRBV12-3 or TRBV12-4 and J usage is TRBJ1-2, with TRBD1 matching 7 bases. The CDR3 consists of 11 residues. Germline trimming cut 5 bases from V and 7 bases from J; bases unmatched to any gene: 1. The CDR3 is CASSDRVGYTF. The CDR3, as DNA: TGTGCCAGCAGTGACAGGGTTGGCTACACCTTC.

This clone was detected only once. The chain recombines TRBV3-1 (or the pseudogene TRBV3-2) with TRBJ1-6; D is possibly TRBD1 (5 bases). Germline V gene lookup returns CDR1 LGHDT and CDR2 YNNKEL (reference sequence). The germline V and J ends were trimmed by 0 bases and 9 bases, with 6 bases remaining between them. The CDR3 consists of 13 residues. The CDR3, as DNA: TGTGCCAGCAGCCAAGATCAGGGTTCACCCCTCCACTTT. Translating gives CASSQDQGSPLHF.